These 8 T cell receptor beta chains were all obtained from the same sample, sequenced in a study of cytomegalovirus exposure and HLA in healthy donors. Primers for the PCR totalled 60 Vbeta and 13 Jbeta. The protocol was immunoSEQ multiplex PCR, while the TCRdb copy is restricted to in-frame clones and leaves out a portion. This table holds fewer than 60,000 clones, about 80% found once. Source material: PBMCs. These receptors came from a woman in her 40s in good health and CMV-seropositive.

V usage is TRBV11-2 and J usage is TRBJ2-7; 8 positions match TRBD1. Germline CDR1 SGHAT, CDR2 FQNNGV. V gave up 5 bases and J gave up 3 bases; unmatched junction bases: 18. This CDR3 spans 18 amino acids. This CDR3 reads CASSPIDRGPKQDYEQYF. The DNA of the CDR3 is TGTGCCAGCAGCCCAATAGACAGGGGCCCAAAACAAGACTACGAGCAGTACTTC.

This clone has just one count. The gene calls are TRBV5-6 and TRBJ1-2; no clear D gene. From germline, CDR1 is SGHDT and CDR2 YYEEEE. CDR3 length: 11 amino acids. Between the trimmed V and J ends, which lost 2 bases and 4 bases, there was a span of 3 bases. The CDR3 is CASSFSYGYTF. The CDR3, as DNA: TGTGCCAGCAGCTTCAGCTATGGCTACACCTTC.

This chain connects TRBV11-2 to TRBJ2-7; a possible D gene is TRBD2 (6 bases). The CDR3 spans 13 residues. V lost 5 bases and J 2 bases, leaving 10 bases between the germline ends. Germline assignment: CDR1 SGHAT and CDR2 FQNNGV. In nucleotides, the CDR3 is TGTGCCAGCAGCCCGGGGACTGCCTACGAGCAGTACTTC. Its protein product is CASSPGTAYEQYF. Variable domain in full (rest from reference TRBV11-2 and TRBJ2-7): EAGVAQSPRYKIIEKRQSVAFWCNPISGHATLYWYQQILGQGPKLLIQFQNNGVVDDSQLPKDRFSAERLKGVDSTLKIQPAKLEDSAVYLCASSPGTAYEQYFGPGTRLTVT.

The V call is TRBV4-1, the J call TRBJ1-4, with 8 bases identical to TRBD1. Germline V lookup: CDR1 MGHRA, CDR2 YSYEKL. The CDR3 is 16 residues long. The V segment lost 0 bases and the J segment 7 bases; nucleotides outside the gene matches: 7. The CDR3 bases are TGCGCCAGCAGCCAAGATGGTACAGGGGGGAGTGAAAAACTGTTTTTT. Protein product: CASSQDGTGGSEKLFF.

The chain combines TRBV7-6 with TRBJ2-7, with TRBD1 matching 7 bases. The CDR3 is 15 amino acids. V was pared by 5 bases and J by 0 bases, with 7 bases of the junction left unmatched. The germline CDR1 and CDR2 sequences are SGHVS and FNYEAQ. This chain's CDR3 is CASSRNRDSSYEQYF. CDR3 nucleotide sequence: TGTGCCAGCAGCCGGAACCGGGACAGCTCCTACGAGCAGTACTTC. The variable domain in full, with the rest retrieved from reference TRBV7-6 and TRBJ2-7, is GAGVSQSPRYKVTKRGQDVALRCDPISGHVSLYWYRQALGQGPEFLTYFNYEAQQDKSGLPNDRFSAERPEGSISTLTIQRTEQRDSAMYRCASSRNRDSSYEQYFGPGTRLTVT.

A single count supports this clone. This chain links TRBV29-1 with TRBJ1-4; 7 bases fit TRBD1. This CDR3 has 13 amino acids. Germline CDR1 reads SQVTM; CDR2 reads ANQGSEA. V lost 1 base and J lost 7; bases outside the gene matches: 3. In DNA form, the CDR3 reads TGCAGCGTTGAAGGGAGGGGGCGTGAAAAACTGTTTTTT. Encoded protein: CSVEGRGREKLFF.

V usage is TRBV12-5 and J usage is TRBJ2-1; the match to TRBD1 covers 7 bases. J was trimmed by 9 bases and V by 5 bases; bases with no gene match: 4. CDR3 length: 12 amino acids. Germline-derived CDR1 and CDR2 are LGHNT and FRNRAP. The CDR3 DNA sequence: TGTGCTAGTGGTCTCGGGACAGTTGAGCAGTTCTTC. It yields the protein CASGLGTVEQFF.

J is TRBJ2-7 and V is TRBV5-1, with 8 bases fitting TRBD2. Germline values: CDR1 SGHRS, CDR2 YFSETQ. This CDR3 comprises 15 residues. V gave up 0 bases and J gave up 2 bases; unmatched junction bases: 4. CDR3 in amino acids: CASSLAGTRTYEQYF. The CDR3 bases are TGCGCCAGCAGCTTGGCCGGGACTAGGACCTACGAGCAGTACTTC.